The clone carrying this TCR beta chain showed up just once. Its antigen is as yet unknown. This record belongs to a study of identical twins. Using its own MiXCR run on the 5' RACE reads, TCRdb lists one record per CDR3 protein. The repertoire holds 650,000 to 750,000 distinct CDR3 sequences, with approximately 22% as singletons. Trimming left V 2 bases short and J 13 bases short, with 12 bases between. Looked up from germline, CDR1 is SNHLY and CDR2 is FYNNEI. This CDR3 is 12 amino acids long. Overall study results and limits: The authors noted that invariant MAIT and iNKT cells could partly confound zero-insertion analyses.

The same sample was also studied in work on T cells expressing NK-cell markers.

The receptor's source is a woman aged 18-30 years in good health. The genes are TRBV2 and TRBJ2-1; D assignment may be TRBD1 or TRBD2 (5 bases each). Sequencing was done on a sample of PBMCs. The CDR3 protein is CASSERDPLQFF. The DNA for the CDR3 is TGTGCCAGCAGTGAAAGGGACCCCCTTCAGTTCTTC.